A single sample is the source of the 18 T cell receptor beta chains below, sequenced in a study of T cell changes during pregnancy in multiple sclerosis. Using immunoSEQ multiplex PCR, the repertoire was profiled, and TCRdb retains in-frame clones only, with some absent. The sample lists approximately 97,000 clones, 75% to 95% occurring once. The sample was peripheral blood, taken after pregnancy. These receptors all come from a female donor in good health, enrolled as a control in a pregnancy study.

The chain has TRBV11-2 and TRBJ1-2, with 7 nucleotides matching TRBD1. Germline CDR1 and CDR2: SGHAT and FQNNGV. J lost 0 bases, V lost 2 bases, and 3 bases had no gene match. The CDR3 loop spans 15 amino acids. CDR3: CASSLRGQPNYGYTF. The CDR3 DNA follows: TGTGCCAGCAGCTTACGGGGACAGCCTAACTATGGCTACACCTTC.

This clone was counted a single time. The chain employs TRBV4-2 and TRBJ1-2; D gene uncertain. The V gene lost 1 base and the J gene lost 4 bases, with 19 bases spanning the gap. The germline CDR1 and CDR2 sequences are LGHNA and YNFKEQ. The CDR3 sequence is 17 residues long. This chain's CDR3 is CASSQALGFTGSYGYTF. CDR3 nucleotides: TGTGCCAGCAGCCAAGCCCTAGGATTTACGGGGTCCTATGGCTACACCTTC.

The V and J genes are TRBV18 and TRBJ2-7; 9 bases match TRBD1. The CDR3 spans 15 residues. Per the germline V gene, CDR1 is KGHSH and CDR2 is LQKENI. The junction had 8 bases not matched to a gene; V was cut back by 5 bases and J by 3 bases. The CDR3 is CASSASGTGNYEQYF. CDR3 DNA: TGTGCCAGCTCAGCATCCGGGACAGGGAACTACGAGCAGTACTTC.

The chain employs TRBV11-2 and TRBJ1-6; 8 bases are shared with TRBD1. This CDR3 region has 15 residues. Losses at the gene ends were 6 bases for V and 10 bases for J; bases not matched to a gene: 11. The germline gives CDR1 SGHAT, CDR2 FQNNGV. CDR3 protein: CASRPGQGVGSPLHF. The CDR3 nucleotides are TGTGCCAGCAGACCCGGACAGGGTGTTGGATCACCCCTCCACTTT.

This sequence joins TRBV6-5 and TRBJ1-2; the D is unclear. V was trimmed by 4 bases and J by 1 base, leaving 10 bases between them. The CDR3 is made up of 14 amino acids. Germline V CDR1 and CDR2: MNHEY, SVGAGI. The CDR3 is CASSSYSINYGYTF. The CDR3 region has the DNA TGTGCCAGCAGTTCGTACAGTATTAACTATGGCTACACCTTC.

The chain joins TRBV9 to TRBJ1-1, with a tentative D call TRBD1 (6 bases). V was shortened by 0 bases and J by 4 bases, with 13 bases between the two germline ends. The CDR3 runs to 15 residues. Per the germline V gene, CDR1 is SGDLS and CDR2 is YYNGEE. The CDR3 bases are TGTGCCAGCAGCGTAGAGACAGGCCCACCCACTGAAGCTTTCTTT. It yields the protein CASSVETGPPTEAFF.

The gene calls are TRBV30 and TRBJ1-3; D perhaps matches TRBD1 (5 bases). The CDR3 consists of 14 residues. Germline V gene lookup returns CDR1 GTSNPN and CDR2 SVGIG (reference sequence). The V gene lost 5 bases and the J gene lost 0 bases, with 11 bases spanning the gap. The CDR3 sequence: CAWSTVNSGNTIYF. In DNA, the CDR3 is TGTGCCTGGTCGACAGTTAACTCTGGAAACACCATATATTTT.

V is TRBV12-5 and J is TRBJ2-2; 11 bases are shared with TRBD1. Per germline, CDR1 LGHNT and CDR2 FRNRAP. The CDR3 length is 20 residues. The V gene end was trimmed by 1 base and the J gene end by 3 bases; junction bases not matched to a gene: 13. CDR3: CASGLAKKGGTGGDTGELFF. CDR3 bases: TGTGCTAGTGGTTTGGCAAAAAAGGGGGGGACAGGGGGGGACACCGGGGAGCTGTTTTTT.

This chain joins TRBV5-4 and TRBJ1-6, with TRBD1 matching 9 bases. The V gene end was trimmed by 4 bases and the J gene end by 10 bases; junction bases not matched to a gene: 3. The CDR3 is made up of 13 amino acids. Germline values: CDR1 SGHNT, CDR2 YYREEE (reference sequence). In DNA, the CDR3 is TGTGCCAGCAGCCGGGACAGGGACTCACCCCTCCACTTT. Translated: CASSRDRDSPLHF.

This sequence joins TRBV5-1 and TRBJ1-5; 9 nucleotides line up with TRBD1. V shed 3 bases, J shed 6 bases, and the junction held 4 bases outside the gene matches. This CDR3 region has 14 residues. CDR1 is SGHRS and CDR2 is YFSETQ in the germline V gene. The CDR3 region is CASSSGTGSQPQHF. The CDR3 coding sequence is TGCGCCAGCAGCTCCGGGACAGGGAGTCAGCCCCAGCATTTT.

The chain joins TRBV5-6 to TRBJ1-1, with TRBD1 as a possible D gene (5 bases). Trimming stripped 2 bases from V and 10 bases from J, with 12 bases between. The CDR3 spans 12 residues. Germline V CDR1 and CDR2: SGHDT, YYEEEE. The CDR3 reads CASSFQGLRAFF. CDR3 DNA: TGTGCCAGCAGCTTCCAGGGTCTAAGAGCTTTCTTT. Based on the CDR3 plus reference TRBV5-6 and TRBJ1-1, the full variable domain is DAGVTQSPTHLIKTRGQQVTLRCSPKSGHDTVSWYQQALGQGPQFIFQYYEEEERQRGNFPDRFSGHQFPNYSSELNVNALLLGDSALYLCASSFQGLRAFFGQGTRLTVV.

This chain joins TRBV5-8 and TRBJ2-5; D is possibly TRBD2 (6 bases). Germline-derived CDR1 and CDR2 are SGHTS and YDEGEE. The CDR3 consists of 14 residues. Trimming left V 5 bases short and J 1 base short, with 12 bases between. CDR3 nucleotides: TGTGCCAGCAGGACTAGTCAGCTCCAAGAGACCCAGTACTTC. Its translation is CASRTSQLQETQYF.

This chain connects TRBV5-4 to TRBJ1-2; no reliable D call. The CDR3 runs to 14 residues. Germline V gene lookup returns CDR1 SGHNT and CDR2 YYREEE (reference sequence). The germline V and J ends were trimmed by 0 bases and 2 bases, with 8 bases remaining between them. The CDR3 protein is CASSLAGGNYGYTF. The CDR3 coding sequence is TGTGCCAGCAGCTTGGCAGGAGGGAACTATGGCTACACCTTC.

The chain is built from TRBV28 and TRBJ1-2; 8 positions match TRBD1. V shed 5 bases, J shed 7 bases, and the junction held 9 bases outside the gene matches. CDR3 length: 14 residues. Germline lookup yields CDR1 MDHEN and CDR2 SYDVKM. The CDR3 nucleotides are TGTGCCAGCAGTCGGGCCGGACAGGGCCCTGGCTACACCTTC. Protein product: CASSRAGQGPGYTF.

The genes are TRBV7-2 and TRBJ1-2, with D possibly TRBD1 on 6 matching bases. Germline V gives CDR1 SGHTA, CDR2 FQGNSA. This CDR3 has 16 amino acids. The germline V and J ends were trimmed by 3 bases and 5 bases, with 19 bases remaining between them. The CDR3 DNA reads as TGTGCCAGCAGCTTCCCTAGGAGCGGGGGCGATTATGGCTACACCTTC. This gives the protein CASSFPRSGGDYGYTF.

V gene TRBV2 combines with J gene TRBJ1-2, with TRBD1 identical over 7 bases. This CDR3 spans 13 amino acids. The germline V gene encodes CDR1 SNHLY and CDR2 FYNNEI. V was clipped by 10 bases and J by 1 base; unmatched bases: 6. CDR3 sequence (DNA): TGTGCCACCGAGGACAGGCATAACTATGGCTACACCTTC. This sequence encodes CATEDRHNYGYTF.

The chain recombines TRBV25-1 with TRBJ1-1; D ambiguous. Trimming stripped 3 bases from V and 0 bases from J, with 5 bases between. Germline-derived CDR1 and CDR2 are MGHDK and SYGVNS. CDR3 length: 13 residues. The DNA for the CDR3 is TGTGCCAGCAGTGATCTCCTGAACACTGAAGCTTTCTTT. It translates to CASSDLLNTEAFF.

The table lists this clone with a few counts. The chain has TRBV19 and TRBJ1-6; D might be TRBD1 (6 bases). Trimming removed 7 bases at V and 0 bases at J, with 10 bases between. Germline V gene lookup returns CDR1 LNHDA and CDR2 SQIVND (reference sequence). There are 15 residues in the CDR3. In nucleotides, the CDR3 is TGTGCCAGTAACAGGGTTTTCTCCTATAATTCACCCCTCCACTTT. The encoded protein is CASNRVFSYNSPLHF.